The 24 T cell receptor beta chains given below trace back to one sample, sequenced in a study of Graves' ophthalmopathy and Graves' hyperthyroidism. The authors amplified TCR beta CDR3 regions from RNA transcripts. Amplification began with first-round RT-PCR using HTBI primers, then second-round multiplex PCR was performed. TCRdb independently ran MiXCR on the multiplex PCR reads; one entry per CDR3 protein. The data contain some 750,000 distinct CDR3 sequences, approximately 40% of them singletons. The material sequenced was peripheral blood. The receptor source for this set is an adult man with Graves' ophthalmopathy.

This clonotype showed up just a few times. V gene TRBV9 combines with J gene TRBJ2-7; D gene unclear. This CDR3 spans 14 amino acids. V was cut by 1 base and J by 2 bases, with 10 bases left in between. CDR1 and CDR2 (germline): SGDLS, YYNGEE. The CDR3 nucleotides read TGTGCCAGCAGCGTAAGCCCAGATACCTACGAGCAGTACTTC. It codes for CASSVSPDTYEQYF.

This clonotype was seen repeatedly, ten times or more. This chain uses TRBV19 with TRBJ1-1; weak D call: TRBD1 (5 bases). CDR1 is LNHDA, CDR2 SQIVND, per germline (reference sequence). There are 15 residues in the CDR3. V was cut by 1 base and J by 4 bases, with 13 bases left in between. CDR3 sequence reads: CASSIGGRRVTEAFF. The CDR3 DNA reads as TGTGCCAGTAGTATAGGGGGACGGCGCGTCACTGAAGCTTTCTTT.

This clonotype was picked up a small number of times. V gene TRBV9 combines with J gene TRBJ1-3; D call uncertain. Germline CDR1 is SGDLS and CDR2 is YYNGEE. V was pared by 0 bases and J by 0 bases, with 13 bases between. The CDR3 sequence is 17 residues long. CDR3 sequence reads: CASSVGGVGISGNTIYF. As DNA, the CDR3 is TGTGCCAGCAGCGTAGGTGGGGTCGGTATCTCTGGAAACACCATATATTTT.

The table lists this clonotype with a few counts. The CDR3: CASSAIGGRSPGTEAFF. Written as DNA, the CDR3 is TGTGCCAGCAGCGCGATAGGTGGAAGATCCCCGGGCACTGAAGCTTTCTTT. This chain uses TRBV9 with TRBJ1-1; D unresolved. The CDR3 spans 17 residues. Trimming removed 3 bases from V and 4 bases from J, with 22 bases in between. Germline CDR1 reads SGDLS; CDR2 reads YYNGEE.

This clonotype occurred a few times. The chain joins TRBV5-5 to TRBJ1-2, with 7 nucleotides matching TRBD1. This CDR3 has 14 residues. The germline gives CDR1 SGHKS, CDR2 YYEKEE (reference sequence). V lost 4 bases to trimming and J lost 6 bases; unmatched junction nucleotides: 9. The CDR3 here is CASSPDRVYDGYTF. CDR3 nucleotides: TGTGCCAGCAGCCCTGACAGGGTATATGATGGCTACACCTTC.

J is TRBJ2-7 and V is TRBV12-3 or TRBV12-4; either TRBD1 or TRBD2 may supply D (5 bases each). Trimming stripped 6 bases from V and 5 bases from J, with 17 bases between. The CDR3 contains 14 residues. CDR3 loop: CASSPRAGTDEQYF. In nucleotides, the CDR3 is TGTGCCAGCAGCCCGAGGGCAGGGACGGACGAGCAGTACTTC.

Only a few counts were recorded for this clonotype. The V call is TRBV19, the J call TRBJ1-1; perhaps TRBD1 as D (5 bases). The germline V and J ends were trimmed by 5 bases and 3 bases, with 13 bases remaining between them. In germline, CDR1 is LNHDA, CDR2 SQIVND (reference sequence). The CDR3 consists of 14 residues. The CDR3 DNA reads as TGTGCCAGTAGTGGAGAACAGGTTTACACTGAAGCTTTCTTT. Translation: CASSGEQVYTEAFF.

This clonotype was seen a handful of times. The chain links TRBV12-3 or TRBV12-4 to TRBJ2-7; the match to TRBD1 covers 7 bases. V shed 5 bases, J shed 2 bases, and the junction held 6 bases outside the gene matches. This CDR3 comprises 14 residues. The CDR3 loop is CASSGRQGPYEQYF. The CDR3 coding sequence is TGTGCCAGCAGTGGGAGACAGGGACCCTACGAGCAGTACTTC.

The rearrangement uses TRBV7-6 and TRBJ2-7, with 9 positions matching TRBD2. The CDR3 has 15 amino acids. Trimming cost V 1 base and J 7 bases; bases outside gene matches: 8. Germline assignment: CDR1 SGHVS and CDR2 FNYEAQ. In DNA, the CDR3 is TGTGCCAGCAGCTTAGGCGCGGGGGGGCTAAGGGAGCAGTACTTC. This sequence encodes CASSLGAGGLREQYF. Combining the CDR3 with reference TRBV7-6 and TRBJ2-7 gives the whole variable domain GAGVSQSPRYKVTKRGQDVALRCDPISGHVSLYWYRQALGQGPEFLTYFNYEAQQDKSGLPNDRFSAERPEGSISTLTIQRTEQRDSAMYRCASSLGAGGLREQYFGPGTRLTVT.

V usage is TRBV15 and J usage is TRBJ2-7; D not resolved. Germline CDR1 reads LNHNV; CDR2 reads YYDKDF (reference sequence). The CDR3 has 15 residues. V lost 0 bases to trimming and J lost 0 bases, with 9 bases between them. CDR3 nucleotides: TGTGCCACCAGCAGAGATCAAACGATCTCCTACGAGCAGTACTTC. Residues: CATSRDQTISYEQYF. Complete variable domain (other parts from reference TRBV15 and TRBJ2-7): DAMVIQNPRYQVTQFGKPVTLSCSQTLNHNVMYWYQQKSSQAPKLLFHYYDKDFNNEADTPDNFQSRRPNTSFCFLDIRSPGLGDTAMYLCATSRDQTISYEQYFGPGTRLTVT.

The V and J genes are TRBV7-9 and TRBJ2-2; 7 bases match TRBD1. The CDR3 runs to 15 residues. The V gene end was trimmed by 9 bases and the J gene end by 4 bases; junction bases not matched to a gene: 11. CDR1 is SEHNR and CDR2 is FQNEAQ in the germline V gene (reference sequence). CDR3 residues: CASSTGDLGTGELFF. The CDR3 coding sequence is TGTGCCAGTAGTACAGGGGATTTGGGCACCGGGGAGCTGTTTTTT.

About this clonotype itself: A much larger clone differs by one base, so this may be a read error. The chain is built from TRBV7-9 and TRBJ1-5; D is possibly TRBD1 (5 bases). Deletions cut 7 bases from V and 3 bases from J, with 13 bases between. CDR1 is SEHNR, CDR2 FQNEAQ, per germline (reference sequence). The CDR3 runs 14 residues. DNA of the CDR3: TGTGCCAGCATCCGGGACGGACCCAATCAGCCCCAGCATTTT. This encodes CASIRDGPNQPQHF. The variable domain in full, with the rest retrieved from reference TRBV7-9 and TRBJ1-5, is DTGVSQNPRHKITKRGQNVTFRCDPISEHNRLYWYRQTLGQGPEFLTYFQNEAQLEKSRLLSDRFSAERPKGSFSTLEIQRTEQGDSAMYLCASIRDGPNQPQHFGDGTRLSIL.

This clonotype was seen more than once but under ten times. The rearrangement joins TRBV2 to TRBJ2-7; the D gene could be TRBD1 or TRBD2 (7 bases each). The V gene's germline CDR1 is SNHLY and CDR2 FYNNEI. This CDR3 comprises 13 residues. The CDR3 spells CARGRGGSYEQYF. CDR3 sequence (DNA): TGTGCTAGAGGCAGGGGGGGCTCCTACGAGCAGTACTTC.

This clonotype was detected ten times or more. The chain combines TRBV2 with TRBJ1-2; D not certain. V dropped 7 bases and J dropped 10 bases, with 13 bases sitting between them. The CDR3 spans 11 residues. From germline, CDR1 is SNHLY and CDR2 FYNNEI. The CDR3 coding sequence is TGTGCCAGCATGGCGGGGTATCACTACACCTTC. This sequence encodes CASMAGYHYTF.

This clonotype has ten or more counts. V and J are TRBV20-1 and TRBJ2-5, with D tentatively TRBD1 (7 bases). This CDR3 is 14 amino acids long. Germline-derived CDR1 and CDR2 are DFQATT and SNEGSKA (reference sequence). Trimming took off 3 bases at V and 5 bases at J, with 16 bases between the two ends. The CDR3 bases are TGCAGTGCTAGTGCCACGTCAGGGGGGGAGACCCAGTACTTC. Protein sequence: CSASATSGGETQYF.

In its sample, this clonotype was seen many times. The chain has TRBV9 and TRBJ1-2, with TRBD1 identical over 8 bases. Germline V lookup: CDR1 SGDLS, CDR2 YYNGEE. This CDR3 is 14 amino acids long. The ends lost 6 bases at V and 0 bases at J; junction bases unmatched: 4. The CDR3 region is CASTRTGTNYGYTF. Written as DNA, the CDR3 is TGTGCCAGCACCCGGACAGGGACTAACTATGGCTACACCTTC.

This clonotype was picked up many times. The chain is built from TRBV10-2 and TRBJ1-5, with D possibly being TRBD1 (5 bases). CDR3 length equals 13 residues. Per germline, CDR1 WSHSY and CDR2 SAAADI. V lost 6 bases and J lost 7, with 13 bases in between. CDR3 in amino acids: CASSHAGTQPQHF. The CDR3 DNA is TGCGCCAGCAGCCATGCCGGGACCCAGCCCCAGCATTTT.

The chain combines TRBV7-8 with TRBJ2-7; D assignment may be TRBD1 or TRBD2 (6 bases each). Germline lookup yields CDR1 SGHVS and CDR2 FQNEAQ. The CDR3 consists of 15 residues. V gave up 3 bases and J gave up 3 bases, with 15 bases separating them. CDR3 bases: TGTGCCAGCAGCTTCAGGGCAGGAGGGGGCTACGAGCAGTACTTC. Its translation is CASSFRAGGGYEQYF.

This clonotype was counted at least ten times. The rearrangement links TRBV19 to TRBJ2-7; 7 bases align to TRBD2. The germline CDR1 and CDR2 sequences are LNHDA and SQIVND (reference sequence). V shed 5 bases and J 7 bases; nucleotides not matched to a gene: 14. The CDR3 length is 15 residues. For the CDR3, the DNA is TGTGCCAGTAGTTCGAGCGGGAAGAGTATGGAAGAGCAGTACTTC. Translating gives CASSSSGKSMEEQYF. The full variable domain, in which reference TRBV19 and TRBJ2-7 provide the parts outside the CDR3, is DGGITQSPKYLFRKEGQNVTLSCEQNLNHDAMYWYRQDPGQGLRLIYYSQIVNDFQKGDIAEGYSVSREKKESFPLTVTSAQKNPTAFYLCASSSSGKSMEEQYFGPGTRLTVT.

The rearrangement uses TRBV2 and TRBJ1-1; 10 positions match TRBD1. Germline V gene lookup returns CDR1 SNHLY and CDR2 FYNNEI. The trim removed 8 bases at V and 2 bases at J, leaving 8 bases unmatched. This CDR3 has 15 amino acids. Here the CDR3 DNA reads TGTGCCAGCGGAACCGGGACAGGGGTAAACACTGAAGCTTTCTTT. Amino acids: CASGTGTGVNTEAFF.

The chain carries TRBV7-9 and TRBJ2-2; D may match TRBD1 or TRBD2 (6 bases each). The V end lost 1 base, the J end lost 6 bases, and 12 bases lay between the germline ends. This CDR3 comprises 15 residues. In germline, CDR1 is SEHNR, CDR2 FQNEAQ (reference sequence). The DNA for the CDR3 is TGTGCCAGCAGCTTAGGGGTCGGGGGCCCCGGGGAGCTGTTTTTT. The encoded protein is CASSLGVGGPGELFF.

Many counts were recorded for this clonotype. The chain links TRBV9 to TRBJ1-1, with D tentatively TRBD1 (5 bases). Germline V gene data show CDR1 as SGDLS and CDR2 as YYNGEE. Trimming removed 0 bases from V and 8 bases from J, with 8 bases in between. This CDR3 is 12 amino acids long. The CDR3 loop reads CASSVAAGEAFF. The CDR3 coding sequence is TGTGCCAGCAGCGTAGCGGCAGGGGAAGCTTTCTTT.

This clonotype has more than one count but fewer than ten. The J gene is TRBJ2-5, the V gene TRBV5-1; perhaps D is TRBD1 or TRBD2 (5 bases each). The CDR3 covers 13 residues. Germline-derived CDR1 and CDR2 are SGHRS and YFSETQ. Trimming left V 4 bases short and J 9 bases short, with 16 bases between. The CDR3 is CASSTDGAAAQYF. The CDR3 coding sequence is TGCGCCAGCAGCACGGACGGGGCAGCGGCCCAGTACTTC.

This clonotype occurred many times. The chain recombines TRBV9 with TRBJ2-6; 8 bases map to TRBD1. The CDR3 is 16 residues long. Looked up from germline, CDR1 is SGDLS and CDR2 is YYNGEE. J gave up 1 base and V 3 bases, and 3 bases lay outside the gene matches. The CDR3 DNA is TGTGCCAGCAGCGCCGGACAGGGTTCTGGGGCCAACGTCCTGACTTTC. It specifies CASSAGQGSGANVLTF.